The 22 T cell receptor beta chains below all came from one sample that was sequenced in a study of blood T cell repertoires in COVID-19. Some clones are missing from TCRdb's copy, which holds only in-frame ones; the method was immunoSEQ multiplex PCR. Counted here are roughly 130,000 clones, 80% to 90% occurring once; the ten biggest clones make up roughly 4.7%. Sequencing was carried out using peripheral blood. The source is a man aged 35-49 years with acute or convalescent COVID-19.

This clone has just one count. The J gene is TRBJ2-7, the V gene TRBV7-8, with TRBD1 identical over 9 bases. The CDR3 contains 15 residues. V shed 3 bases, J shed 2 bases, and the junction held 5 bases outside the gene matches. Germline V CDR1 and CDR2: SGHVS, FQNEAQ. The CDR3 DNA reads TGTGCCAGCAGCTTGGGCGACAGGGGGGCCTACGAGCAGTACTTC. As protein: CASSLGDRGAYEQYF.

The chain is built from TRBV6-1 and TRBJ2-3; no clear D. The germline V gene encodes CDR1 MNHNS and CDR2 SASEGT. Trimming shortened V by 2 bases and J by 0 bases, and 3 bases separated the two germline ends. The CDR3 is made up of 13 amino acids. DNA of the CDR3: TGTGCCAGCAGTGAACCTAGCACAGATACGCAGTATTTT. It yields the protein CASSEPSTDTQYF.

This sequence joins TRBV19 and TRBJ2-5, with TRBD1 identical over 9 bases. This CDR3 region has 15 residues. Germline values: CDR1 LNHDA, CDR2 SQIVND (reference sequence). After removal of 3 bases from V and 5 bases from J, the junction contained 7 bases not matched to a gene. CDR3 protein: CASSMRQGGAETQYF. CDR3 bases: TGTGCCAGTAGTATGAGACAGGGGGGGGCTGAGACCCAGTACTTC.

The chain carries TRBV3-1 (or the pseudogene TRBV3-2) and TRBJ1-2; tentative D call: TRBD1 (5 bases). Germline V CDR1 and CDR2: LGHDT, YNNKEL (reference sequence). V lost 0 bases, J lost 4 bases, and 12 bases lay in between. CDR3 length equals 15 residues. The CDR3 DNA is TGTGCCAGCAGCCAAGATATTGGAGGGGTCTATGGCTACACCTTC. It yields the protein CASSQDIGGVYGYTF.

On this clone itself: Different DNA sequences within this sample yield the same CDR3. This chain uses TRBV5-4 with TRBJ1-2, with 8 bases lining up with TRBD1. Germline CDR1 and CDR2: SGHNT and YYREEE (reference sequence). The CDR3 has 14 residues. V gave up 1 base and J gave up 5 bases; unmatched junction bases: 4. CDR3 sequence reads: CASSLTGGRYGYTF. The CDR3 bases are TGTGCCAGCAGCTTGACAGGGGGGAGGTATGGCTACACCTTC.

The gene calls are TRBV30 and TRBJ1-2, with D perhaps TRBD1 (5 bases). CDR1 GTSNPN and CDR2 SVGIG come from the germline V gene (reference sequence). Trimming removed 8 bases from V and 8 bases from J, with 6 bases in between. This CDR3 region has 8 residues. CDR3 protein: CAGGGYTF. The CDR3 nucleotides read TGTGCCGGGGGGGGCTACACCTTC.

The genes are TRBV11-3 and TRBJ2-5; D is undetermined. The CDR3 runs to 13 residues. The V end was cut by 5 bases, the J end by 0 bases, with 7 bases between. CDR1 and CDR2 from the germline V gene are SGHNT and YENEEA. CDR3 coding DNA: TGTGCCAGCAGCCTGAGGTACCAAGAGACCCAGTACTTC. Amino acid sequence: CASSLRYQETQYF. Supplemented by reference TRBV11-3 and TRBJ2-5, the full variable domain reads EAGVVQSPRYKIIEKKQPVAFWCNPISGHNTLYWYLQNLGQGPELLIRYENEEAVDDSQLPKDRFSAERLKGVDSTLKIQPAELGDSAVYLCASSLRYQETQYFGPGTRLLVL.

The chain carries TRBV7-2 and TRBJ2-6, with TRBD1 identical over 7 bases. V gave up 5 bases and J gave up 0 bases; unmatched junction bases: 13. Germline CDR1 and CDR2: SGHTA and FQGNSA. This CDR3 spans 19 amino acids. The CDR3 sequence: CASSRDSVPTYSGANVLTF. In DNA, the CDR3 is TGTGCCAGCAGCCGGGACAGTGTCCCGACCTACTCTGGGGCCAACGTCCTGACTTTC.

V usage is TRBV11-2 and J usage is TRBJ1-1, with TRBD1 identical over 7 bases. This CDR3 is built from 12 residues. Trimming cost V 5 bases and J 11 bases; bases outside gene matches: 8. The germline CDR1 and CDR2 sequences are SGHAT and FQNNGV. The DNA of the CDR3 is TGTGCCAGCAGCCTCGACAGGGCGGGGGCTTTCTTT. It translates to CASSLDRAGAFF.

The rearrangement links TRBV20-1 to TRBJ1-1, with 7 bases matching TRBD1. Losses at the gene ends were 4 bases for V and 12 bases for J; bases not matched to a gene: 8. The CDR3 runs 11 residues. CDR1 DFQATT and CDR2 SNEGSKA come from the germline V gene (reference sequence). In nucleotides, the CDR3 is TGCAGTGCTAAACAGGGACAGTCAACTTTCTTT. Its protein product is CSAKQGQSTFF.

J is TRBJ1-1 and V is TRBV9; no clear D. Trimming left V 0 bases short and J 2 bases short, with 8 bases between. The germline V gene has CDR1 SGDLS and CDR2 YYNGEE. This CDR3 has 14 residues. CDR3 amino acids: CASSVDYGNTEAFF. CDR3 nucleotide sequence: TGTGCCAGCAGCGTAGATTACGGTAACACTGAAGCTTTCTTT. Using reference TRBV9 and TRBJ1-1 for the parts outside the CDR3, the full variable domain is DSGVTQTPKHLITATGQRVTLRCSPRSGDLSVYWYQQSLDQGLQFLIQYYNGEERAKGNILERFSAQQFPDLHSELNLSSLELGDSALYFCASSVDYGNTEAFFGQGTRLTVV.

V is TRBV4-3 and J is TRBJ1-1; D not resolved. V was pared by 5 bases and J by 4 bases, with 14 bases between. Germline assignment: CDR1 LGHNA and CDR2 YSLEER. The CDR3 extends over 14 amino acids. The CDR3 DNA reads TGCGCCAGCAGCAAGCTCAGCGGCGGCACTGAAGCTTTCTTT. Amino acid sequence: CASSKLSGGTEAFF.

V and J are TRBV5-1 and TRBJ2-5; 10 bases are shared with TRBD2. Germline CDR1 SGHRS, CDR2 YFSETQ. The V gene end was trimmed by 4 bases and the J gene end by 1 base; junction bases not matched to a gene: 7. The CDR3 has 16 amino acids. CDR3 amino acids: CASSPPVAGGQETQYF. CDR3 nucleotide sequence: TGCGCCAGCAGCCCCCCTGTAGCGGGGGGCCAAGAGACCCAGTACTTC. The variable domain in full, completed from reference TRBV5-1 and TRBJ2-5, reads KAGVTQTPRYLIKTRGQQVTLSCSPISGHRSVSWYQQTPGQGLQFLFEYFSETQRNKGNFPGRFSGRQFSNSRSEMNVSTLELGDSALYLCASSPPVAGGQETQYFGPGTRLLVL.

The gene calls are TRBV4-3 and TRBJ2-1; 7 bases match TRBD2. The CDR3 length is 15 residues. The V and J ends lost 1 base and 5 bases, in that order; junction bases with no gene match: 5. CDR1 and CDR2 from the germline V gene are LGHNA and YSLEER. CDR3 sequence (DNA): TGCGCCAGCAGCCAAGGGCTAGCGGAAAACAATGAGCAGTTCTTC. Its protein is CASSQGLAENNEQFF.

The V and J genes are TRBV7-9 and TRBJ1-1; 9 bases are a match to TRBD1. The CDR3 consists of 13 residues. Germline V gives CDR1 SEHNR, CDR2 FQNEAQ (reference sequence). After removal of 8 bases from V and 0 bases from J, the junction contained 1 base not matched to a gene. The CDR3 spells CASGQGLNTEAFF. The CDR3 nucleotides are TGTGCCAGCGGACAGGGGTTGAACACTGAAGCTTTCTTT.

The chain couples TRBV11-3 to TRBJ2-1; 7 bases fit TRBD2. Germline values: CDR1 SGHNT, CDR2 YENEEA. J gave up 10 bases and V 1 base, and 4 bases lay outside the gene matches. CDR3 size: 13 residues. As DNA, the CDR3 is TGTGCCAGCAGCTTAGCAGCGGGGATGGAGCAGTTCTTC. Its protein is CASSLAAGMEQFF.

The V and J genes are TRBV29-1 and TRBJ1-2; D perhaps matches TRBD1 (5 bases). The CDR3 has 14 residues. Per germline, CDR1 SQVTM and CDR2 ANQGSEA. V dropped 1 base and J dropped 4 bases, with 13 bases sitting between them. CDR3 in amino acids: CSVEGDFRGYGYTF. The DNA for the CDR3 is TGCAGCGTTGAAGGGGACTTCCGTGGCTATGGCTACACCTTC.

The chain is built from TRBV7-2 and TRBJ1-2, with TRBD1 as a possible D gene (5 bases). Germline CDR1 and CDR2: SGHTA and FQGNSA. The CDR3 runs 14 residues. Trimming removed 1 base at V and 2 bases at J, with 8 bases between. The CDR3 bases are TGTGCCAGCAGCTTAGAGACAGAAAACTATGGCTACACCTTC. Protein sequence: CASSLETENYGYTF.

Many counts were recorded for this clone. Other DNA sequences in this specimen translate into the identical CDR3. The chain uses TRBV12-5 and TRBJ2-7; D perhaps matches TRBD2 (6 bases). Trimming took 7 bases from V and 3 from J, leaving 13 bases between them. Germline-derived CDR1 and CDR2 are LGHNT and FRNRAP. The CDR3 has 13 residues. CDR3 protein: CASALAPFYEQYF. The CDR3 nucleotides read TGTGCTAGTGCTCTAGCGCCCTTCTACGAGCAGTACTTC.

In its sample, this clone was seen once. V gene TRBV4-1 combines with J gene TRBJ1-1; D might be TRBD1 (6 bases). The CDR3 spans 15 residues. Germline CDR1 reads MGHRA; CDR2 reads YSYEKL. The V end lost 0 bases, the J end lost 4 bases, and 12 bases lay between the germline ends. The chain's CDR3 is CASSQEATGSTEAFF. CDR3 nucleotide sequence: TGCGCCAGCAGCCAAGAGGCGACAGGCAGCACTGAAGCTTTCTTT.

The rearrangement uses TRBV6-5 and TRBJ1-2; perhaps TRBD1 as D (5 bases). From germline, CDR1 is MNHEY and CDR2 SVGAGI. With 8 bases removed from V and 7 bases from J, the gap between germline ends came to 17 bases. The CDR3 runs to 13 residues. CDR3 nucleotides: TGTGCCAGCCGGCCGGGGGGGAATCGTGGCTACACCTTC. It yields the protein CASRPGGNRGYTF.

V gene TRBV30 combines with J gene TRBJ2-3; 7 bases are a match to TRBD2. The germline V gene encodes CDR1 GTSNPN and CDR2 SVGIG (reference sequence). J was trimmed by 0 bases and V by 3 bases; bases with no gene match: 9. The CDR3 spans 16 residues. CDR3 bases: TGTGCCTGGAGGGTAACTTGGGGGGGTAGCACAGATACGCAGTATTTT. Translating gives CAWRVTWGGSTDTQYF.